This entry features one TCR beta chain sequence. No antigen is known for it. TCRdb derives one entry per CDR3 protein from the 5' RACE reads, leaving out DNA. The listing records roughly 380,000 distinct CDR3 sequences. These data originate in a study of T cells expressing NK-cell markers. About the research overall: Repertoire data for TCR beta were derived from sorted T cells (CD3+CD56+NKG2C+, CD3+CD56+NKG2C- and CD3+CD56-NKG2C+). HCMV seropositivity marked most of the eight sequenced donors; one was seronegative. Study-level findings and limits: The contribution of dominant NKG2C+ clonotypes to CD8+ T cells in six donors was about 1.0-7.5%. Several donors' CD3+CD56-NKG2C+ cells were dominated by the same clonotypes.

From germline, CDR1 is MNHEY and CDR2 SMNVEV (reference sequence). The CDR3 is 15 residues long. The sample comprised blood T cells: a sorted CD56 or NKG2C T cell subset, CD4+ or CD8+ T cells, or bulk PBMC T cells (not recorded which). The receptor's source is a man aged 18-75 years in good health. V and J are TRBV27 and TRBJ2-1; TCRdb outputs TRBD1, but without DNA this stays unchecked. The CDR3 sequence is CASSSNRAHYNEQFF.